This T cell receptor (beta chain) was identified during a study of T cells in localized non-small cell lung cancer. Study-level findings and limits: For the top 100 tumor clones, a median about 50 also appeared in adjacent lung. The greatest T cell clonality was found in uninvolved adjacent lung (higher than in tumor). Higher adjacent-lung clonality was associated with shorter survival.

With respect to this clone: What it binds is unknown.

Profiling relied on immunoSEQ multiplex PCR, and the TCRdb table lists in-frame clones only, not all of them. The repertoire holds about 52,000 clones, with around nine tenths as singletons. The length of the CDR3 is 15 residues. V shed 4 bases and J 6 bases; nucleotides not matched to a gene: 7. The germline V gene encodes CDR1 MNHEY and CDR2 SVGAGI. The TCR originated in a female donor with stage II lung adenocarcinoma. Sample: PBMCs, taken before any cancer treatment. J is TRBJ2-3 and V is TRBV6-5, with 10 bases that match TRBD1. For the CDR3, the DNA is TGTGCCAGCAGTTGGGACAGGGGAGGAGGGGATACGCAGTATTTT. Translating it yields CASSWDRGGGDTQYF.